The rows below give T cell receptor beta chains drawn from one sample of a study of OX40 agonist ivuxolimab in advanced cancers. Sequencing used immunoSEQ multiplex PCR; TCRdb keeps in-frame clones, though not all of them. The sample records 50,000 to 75,000 clones, approximately 91% being singletons. The sample consisted of CD4+ or CD8+ T cells sorted from blood, taken in a trial of the OX40 agonist ivuxolimab. The receptors here all came from an adult with an advanced solid tumor such as melanoma, head and neck, liver or kidney cancer. CDR3s include the opening cysteine and the closing phenylalanine or tryptophan. A D gene is named only where the DNA matches it firmly. Clone sizes are given selectively: once, few, many, or a class where the clone is expanded.

few | - | TRBJ2-5 | TRBV7-8 | TGTGCCAGCAGCGGAGGGGGCCAAGAGACCCAGTACTTC | CASSGGGQETQYF
- | - | TRBJ1-1 | TRBV7-2 | TGTGCCAGCAGCTTAGAGGGACGGGACACTGAAGCTTTCTTT | CASSLEGRDTEAFF
- | TRBD1 | TRBJ1-5 | TRBV6-1 | TGTGCCAGCAGTGAAGCGCCTACAGGGGGCGGACAGCCCCAGCATTTT | CASSEAPTGGGQPQHF
- | - | TRBJ1-1 | TRBV6-6 | TGTGCCAGCAGTTATGGAAATAGGATAGGGACTGAAGCTTTCTTT | CASSYGNRIGTEAFF
once | TRBD2 | TRBJ2-1 | TRBV19 | TGTGCCTCAAAGAGGGGGGTGTGGCAAGCGGGAGCAGACAATGAGCAGTTCTTC | CASKRGVWQAGADNEQFF
- | - | TRBJ1-3 | TRBV18 | TGTGCCAGCTCCCGCCCAGGGATAACTTTATCTGGAAACACCATATATTTT | CASSRPGITLSGNTIYF
- | TRBD1 | TRBJ2-2 | TRBV11-3 | TGTGCCAGCAGGTCCTTACAGGGGGCCACCGGGGAGCTGTTTTTT | CASRSLQGATGELFF
- | - | TRBJ1-2 | TRBV5-1 | TGCGCCAGCAGTCTAACGGTGGGGTCGTACACCTTC | CASSLTVGSYTF
- | - | TRBJ1-1 | TRBV10-1 | TGCGCCAGCAGTGAGTCGAGATGGGGGGAGACTGAAGCTTTCTTT | CASSESRWGETEAFF
once | - | TRBJ2-1 | TRBV5-1 | TGCGCCAGCAGAAGCGGAAACTCCTACAATGAGCAGTTCTTC | CASRSGNSYNEQFF
- | - | TRBJ1-2 | TRBV28 | TGTGCCAGCAGTTTAATGGTTCAGATGGGGGGCTATGGCTACACCTTC | CASSLMVQMGGYGYTF
few | - | TRBJ2-7 | TRBV11-2 | TGTGCCAGCAGCTTATTTTCAGACGGATCCTACGAGCAGTACTTC | CASSLFSDGSYEQYF
- | - | TRBJ1-2 | TRBV5-5 | TGTGCCAGCAGCTCTGGAGGGCCAGGGATGGGCAGGGGCTACACCTTC | CASSSGGPGMGRGYTF
- | - | TRBJ2-2 | TRBV5-1 | TGCGCCAGCGCTGAATGGCAGGGGAGAGCCGGGGAGCTGTTTTTT | CASAEWQGRAGELFF
once | - | TRBJ1-6 | TRBV14 | TGTGCCAGCAGCCAAGAAATTAGGAGGAATTCACCCCTCCACTTT | CASSQEIRRNSPLHF
- | TRBD1 | TRBJ1-4 | TRBV6-5 | TGTGCCAGCAGGCTCCGGGACAGGGGGGAAAAACTGTTTTTT | CASRLRDRGEKLFF
- | - | TRBJ1-1 | TRBV28 | TGTGCCAGCAGTTTGATGGGACGGGGGCCGGCTGAAGCTTTCTTT | CASSLMGRGPAEAFF
- | TRBD2 | TRBJ2-3 | TRBV5-4 | TGTGCCAGCAGCTTGGTACTAGCGGGGGTTGGAGATACGCAGTATTTT | CASSLVLAGVGDTQYF
- | TRBD2 | TRBJ2-5 | TRBV6-6 | TGTGCCAGCAGTTACTCAACTAGCGGGAATCAAGAGACCCAGTACTTC | CASSYSTSGNQETQYF
few | - | TRBJ1-2 | TRBV7-2 | TGTGCCAGCAGCCACCGCGGGAGCCTGGGCTACACCTTC | CASSHRGSLGYTF
- | - | TRBJ2-5 | TRBV2 | TGTGCCAGCAGTGGAGTGGGAGAGACCCAGTACTTC | CASSGVGETQYF
- | TRBD2 | TRBJ2-5 | TRBV13 | TGTGCCAGCAGCCTATATCCGGGACTAACGCACTTC | CASSLYPGLTHF
- | - | TRBJ2-4 | TRBV5-4 | TGTGCCAGCAGCTTGGGCTCAGGGGTAGCCAAAAACATTCAGTACTTC | CASSLGSGVAKNIQYF
- | TRBD1 | TRBJ1-2 | TRBV2 | TGTGCCAGCAGTGTTAGGACAGGCGAGGGCTACACCTTC | CASSVRTGEGYTF
- | - | TRBJ2-1 | TRBV19 | TGTGCCAGTAACGAGTACTCCTACAATGAGCAGTTCTTC | CASNEYSYNEQFF
- | TRBD1 | TRBJ1-1 | TRBV5-1 | TGCGCCAGCAGACCAGGGGGCGCGGACACTGAAGCTTTCTTT | CASRPGGADTEAFF
few | TRBD1 | TRBJ2-1 | TRBV5-8 | TGTGCCAGCACGCAAACCCACAGGGGGCGCATGAATGAGCAGTTCTTC | CASTQTHRGRMNEQFF
- | TRBD1 | TRBJ1-5 | TRBV7-6 | TGTGCCAGCAGCTTAGGACAGGGGATGGGTCAGCCCCAGCATTTT | CASSLGQGMGQPQHF
- | - | TRBJ1-4 | TRBV5-1 | TGCGCCAGCAGCTCGTTGGACGGCAATGAAAAACTGTTTTTT | CASSSLDGNEKLFF
- | - | TRBJ2-7 | TRBV7-9 | TGTGCCAGCAGCTTAGCCCCTCAGGGGCTCAGAAACTACGAGCAGTACTTC | CASSLAPQGLRNYEQYF
- | TRBD1 | TRBJ1-5 | TRBV18 | TGTGCCAGCTCATCGACAGGGGCCAATCAGCCCCAGCATTTT | CASSSTGANQPQHF
- | - | TRBJ1-6 | TRBV6-5 | TGTGCCAGCAGTCTATTTTACAGGGAAGGGCCCCTCCACTTT | CASSLFYREGPLHF
- | TRBD2 | TRBJ2-5 | TRBV5-1 | TGCGCCAGCAGCTCCCTCACTAGCGGGAGGGCCCGAGAGACCCAGTACTTC | CASSSLTSGRARETQYF
- | - | TRBJ2-1 | TRBV2 | TGTGCCAGCAATCTGGGGAGAGGCCTACAATGGGAGCAGTTCTTC | CASNLGRGLQWEQFF
- | - | TRBJ2-3 | TRBV19 | TGTGCCAGTAGTAGAATAGCGTACGGGGGAGATACGCAGTATTTT | CASSRIAYGGDTQYF
once | - | TRBJ1-4 | TRBV2 | TGTGCCAGCAGGATAGGCAGACCGTCGCTGAAACTGTTTTTT | CASRIGRPSLKLFF
- | TRBD2 | TRBJ2-3 | TRBV19 | TGTGCCAGTAGTATAGGGCTAGCGGGGGGGCCGGTGGATACGCAGTATTTT | CASSIGLAGGPVDTQYF
few | - | TRBJ1-1 | TRBV30 | TGTGCCTGGAGTGTAGGCAGGGCGGACACTGAAGCTTTCTTT | CAWSVGRADTEAFF
- | TRBD1 | TRBJ1-4 | TRBV13 | TGTGCCAGCAGCTTGTATCAGGGGGCTGGTGAAAAACTGTTTTTT | CASSLYQGAGEKLFF
- | - | TRBJ1-2 | TRBV5-6 | TGTGCCAGCAGCTTGGGGGCCTACAGGTACTATGGCTACACCTTC | CASSLGAYRYYGYTF
- | - | TRBJ2-1 | TRBV23-1 | TGCGCCAGCAGTCAGGAGGGGAAGTACAATGAGCAGTTCTTC | CASSQEGKYNEQFF
- | - | TRBJ1-4 | TRBV4-1 | TGCGCCAGCAGCCAAGTTTTCTACAGGAGGATGGCAACTAATGAAAAACTGTTTTTT | CASSQVFYRRMATNEKLFF
- | - | TRBJ1-1 | TRBV20-1 | TGCAGTGCGAACACTGAAGCTTTCTTT | CSANTEAFF
- | TRBD2 | TRBJ2-7 | TRBV5-4 | TGTGCCAGCAGCTTCTTAGCGGGGGGGGAGCAGTACTTC | CASSFLAGGEQYF
- | TRBD1 | TRBJ2-7 | TRBV27 | TGTGCCAGCAGTTTAAGGTGGGACAGGGGGCTTTCCTACGAGCAGTACTTC | CASSLRWDRGLSYEQYF